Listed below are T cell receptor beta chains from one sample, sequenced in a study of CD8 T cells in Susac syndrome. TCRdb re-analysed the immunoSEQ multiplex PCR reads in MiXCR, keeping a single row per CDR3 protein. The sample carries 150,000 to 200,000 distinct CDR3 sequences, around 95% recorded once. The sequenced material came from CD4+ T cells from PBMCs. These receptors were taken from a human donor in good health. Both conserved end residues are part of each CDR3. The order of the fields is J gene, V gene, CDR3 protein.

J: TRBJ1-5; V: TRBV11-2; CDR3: CASSLDIWDDQPQHF
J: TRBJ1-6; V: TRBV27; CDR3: CASSFDRGSSPLHF
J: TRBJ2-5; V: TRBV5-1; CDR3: CASSSGTVETQYF
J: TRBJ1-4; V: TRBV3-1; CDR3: CASSQRVSGEKLFF
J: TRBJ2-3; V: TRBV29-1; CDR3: CSVGSGGFTDTQYF
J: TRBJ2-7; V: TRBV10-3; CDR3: CAISELAGSYEQYF
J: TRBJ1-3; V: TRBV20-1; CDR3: CSAGTRGNTIYF
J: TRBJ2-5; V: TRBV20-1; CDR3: CSAREGTSGNQETQYF
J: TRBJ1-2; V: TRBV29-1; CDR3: CSVEGDRDYYGYTF
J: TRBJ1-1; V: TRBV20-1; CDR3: CSARLGGGNTEAFF
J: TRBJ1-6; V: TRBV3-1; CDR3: CASSQVELGTPLHF
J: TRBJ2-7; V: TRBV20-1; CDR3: CSASRQAISYEQYF
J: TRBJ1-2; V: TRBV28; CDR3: CASSSLSYGYTF
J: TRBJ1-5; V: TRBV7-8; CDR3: CASSLVQNSNQPQHF
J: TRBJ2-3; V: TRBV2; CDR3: CASSDDRRTDTQYF
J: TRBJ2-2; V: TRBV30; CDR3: CAWSVGLAGGLAGELFF
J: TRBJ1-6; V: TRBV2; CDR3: CASCRENNSPLHF
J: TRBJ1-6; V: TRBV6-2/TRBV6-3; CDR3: CATQDGNSPLHF
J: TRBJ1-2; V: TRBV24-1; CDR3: CATSDLDSYGYTF
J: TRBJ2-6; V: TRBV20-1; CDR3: CSARAVTPSGANVLTF
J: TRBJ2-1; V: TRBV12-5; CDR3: CASGLVLQEGQFF
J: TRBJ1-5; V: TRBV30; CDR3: CAWSRDMNQPQHF
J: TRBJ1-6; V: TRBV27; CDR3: CASSPKPPDRVGSPLHF
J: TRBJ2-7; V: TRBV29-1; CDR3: CSALQGSSYEQYF
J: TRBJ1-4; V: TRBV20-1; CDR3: CSAWPRQGVNEKLFF
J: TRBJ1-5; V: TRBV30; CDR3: CAWSATGNQPQHF
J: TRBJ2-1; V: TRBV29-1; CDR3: CSGDRTGTSGGEQFF
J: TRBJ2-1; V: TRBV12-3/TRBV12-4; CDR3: CASSRDSDNEQFF
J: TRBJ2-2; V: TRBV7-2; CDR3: CASSLVGWDRELFF